This TCR beta chain was captured by sequencing in a study of beta chain features in type 1 diabetes. This clone was found a few times. Antigen: not known. Investigators reverse transcribed all isolated RNA, so they sequenced expressed TCRB transcripts. The protocol was immunoSEQ multiplex PCR, while the TCRdb copy is restricted to in-frame clones and leaves out a portion. The table includes about half a million clones, 25% to 35% detected once. Study conclusions and caveats: PCR might favor shorter templates, but any such skew would affect patients and controls equally.

The V segment lost 11 bases and the J segment 6 bases; nucleotides outside the gene matches: 8. Germline V gene sequence: CDR1 MDHEN, CDR2 SYDVKM. The CDR3 is made up of 12 amino acids. The receptor was isolated from a man younger than 35 in good health. Sequencing input: naive CD4+ T cells from blood. The V and J genes are TRBV28 and TRBJ1-2; TRBD1 aligns across 8 bases. The CDR3: CASDRAGDGYTF. CDR3 nucleotides: TGTGCCTCGGACAGGGCGGGTGATGGCTACACCTTC.